This section outlines one T cell receptor beta chain sequence together with its context. The target antigen is unknown. This sample is part of a study of T cells after yellow fever vaccination. General study points: Abundant bulk-derived clonotypes could contaminate FACS-sorted repertoires.

MiXCR was run by TCRdb on the 5' RACE reads, yielding one entry per CDR3 protein. This table holds around 340,000 distinct CDR3 sequences, 9.5% to 15% found once. Germline V lookup: CDR1 SGHTA, CDR2 FQGTGA. Losses at the gene ends were 4 bases for V and 0 bases for J; bases not matched to a gene: 5. The CDR3 consists of 15 residues. This clonotype was sampled from a man younger than 35 who received the YFV17D yellow fever vaccine. Sequencing used CD4+ T cells sorted from PBMCs, obtained 15 days after the yellow fever booster vaccination. The chain recombines TRBV7-3 with TRBJ1-1, with 7 bases identical to TRBD1. The CDR3 reads CASSSQGTMNTEAFF. The CDR3 region has the DNA TGTGCCAGCAGCTCACAGGGGACAATGAACACTGAAGCTTTCTTT. The whole variable domain, remainder taken from reference TRBV7-3 and TRBJ1-1, is GAGVSQTPSNKVTEKGKYVELRCDPISGHTALYWYRQSLGQGPEFLIYFQGTGAADDSGLPNDRFFAVRPEGSVSTLKIQRTERGDSAVYLCASSSQGTMNTEAFFGQGTRLTVV.